The 31 T cell receptor beta chains presented below share a single source sample, sequenced in a study of T cells in Graves' hyperthyroidism and ophthalmopathy. Researchers took RNA transcripts and amplified the TCR beta CDR3 regions from them. The HTBI primer set drove a first-round RT-PCR of the TCR CDR3. TCRdb used MiXCR to reprocess the multiplex PCR reads, holding one entry per CDR3 protein. Among roughly 170,000 distinct CDR3 sequences listed, about 15% were seen once. Material for sequencing was blood. The receptor source for this set is a woman aged 50 to 60 with Graves' hyperthyroidism.

This clonotype has only a few counts. The V call is TRBV7-9, the J call TRBJ2-1; D is uncertain. Trimming shortened V by 5 bases and J by 8 bases, and 13 bases separated the two germline ends. CDR1 is SEHNR and CDR2 is FQNEAQ in the germline V gene (reference sequence). This CDR3 has 13 residues. Written as DNA, the CDR3 is TGTGCCAGCAGCCCACCCGGACGCGATGAGCAGTTCTTC. Residues: CASSPPGRDEQFF. The whole variable domain, filled in from reference TRBV7-9 and TRBJ2-1, reads DTGVSQNPRHKITKRGQNVTFRCDPISEHNRLYWYRQTLGQGPEFLTYFQNEAQLEKSRLLSDRFSAERPKGSFSTLEIQRTEQGDSAMYLCASSPPGRDEQFFGPGTRLTVL.

Many counts were recorded for this clonotype. V gene TRBV6-2 or TRBV6-3 combines with J gene TRBJ1-2; D is perhaps TRBD1 (6 bases). This CDR3 contains 12 residues. Germline V lookup: CDR1 MNHEY, CDR2 SVGEGT. With 7 bases removed from V and 4 bases from J, the gap between germline ends came to 10 bases. This CDR3 reads CASTGQIYGYTF. Written as DNA, the CDR3 is TGTGCCAGCACCGGACAGATCTATGGCTACACCTTC.

This clonotype was recorded at least ten times. The J gene is TRBJ2-3, the V gene TRBV6-2 or TRBV6-3, with D unclear. The V gene's germline CDR1 is MNHEY and CDR2 SVGEGT. The CDR3 covers 15 residues. Trimming took 2 bases from V and 0 from J, leaving 9 bases between them. CDR3 amino acids: CASSYLESSTDTQYF. CDR3 nucleotides: TGTGCCAGCAGTTACCTGGAATCTAGCACAGATACGCAGTATTTT.

This clonotype showed up many times. This sequence joins TRBV7-8 and TRBJ2-1; 15 nucleotides match TRBD2. Unmatched junction bases numbered 9, after V lost 4 bases and J lost 2 bases. The CDR3 contains 19 residues. CDR1 is SGHVS and CDR2 is FQNEAQ in the germline V gene. CDR3 nucleotide sequence: TGTGCCAGCAGCTCCGGACTAGCGGGGGGGGGGGTCCCCTACAATGAGCAGTTCTTC. This sequence encodes CASSSGLAGGGVPYNEQFF.

The rearrangement joins TRBV9 to TRBJ1-2; 9 nucleotides agree with TRBD1. The CDR3 consists of 14 residues. Trimming at V came to 0 bases and at J to 5 bases, leaving 2 bases not matched to a gene. Germline V CDR1 and CDR2: SGDLS, YYNGEE. The CDR3 region has the DNA TGTGCCAGCAGCGTAGAAGGGACAGGGTATGGCTACACCTTC. As protein: CASSVEGTGYGYTF.

V is TRBV19 and J is TRBJ2-6; D is perhaps TRBD2 (7 bases). The CDR3 contains 18 residues. Trimming stripped 6 bases from V and 0 bases from J, with 18 bases between. Germline values: CDR1 LNHDA, CDR2 SQIVND (reference sequence). CDR3 loop: CASRGWGGGRSGANVLTF. The CDR3 DNA is TGTGCCAGTAGGGGGTGGGGGGGCGGCCGCTCTGGGGCCAACGTCCTGACTTTC.

The rearrangement links TRBV7-2 to TRBJ2-5; 8 nucleotides line up with TRBD2. Germline values: CDR1 SGHTA, CDR2 FQGNSA. This CDR3 comprises 15 residues. Trimming removed 2 bases from V and 5 bases from J; junction bases left unmatched: 7. This CDR3 reads CASSLYGGARETQYF. CDR3 sequence (DNA): TGTGCCAGCAGCTTATACGGGGGGGCCCGTGAGACCCAGTACTTC.

There are a few counts of this clonotype. Just one base apart from a much larger clone, this may be a read error. The chain links TRBV28 to TRBJ2-7; D is perhaps TRBD1 (5 bases). V was pared by 8 bases and J by 7 bases, with 15 bases between. Germline loops: CDR1 MDHEN, CDR2 SYDVKM. The CDR3 contains 12 residues. Here the CDR3 DNA reads TGTGCCAGCGGTTCAGGGCTTGGAGAGCAGTACTTC. Amino acid sequence: CASGSGLGEQYF.

The table lists this clonotype with many counts. V is TRBV6-6 and J is TRBJ2-7; either TRBD1 or TRBD2 may supply D (7 bases each). The CDR3 has 19 residues. CDR1 is MNHNY, CDR2 SVGAGI, per germline (reference sequence). Trimming left V 1 base short and J 3 bases short, with 25 bases between. The CDR3 sequence: CASSYYGGTGRTGHYEQYF. CDR3 DNA sequence: TGTGCCAGCAGTTACTACGGTGGAACCGGGAGGACAGGCCACTACGAGCAGTACTTC.

This clonotype turned up a few times. The V and J genes are TRBV6-5 and TRBJ2-1; 7 bases match TRBD2. CDR1 is MNHEY and CDR2 is SVGAGI in the germline V gene. CDR3 length: 16 amino acids. With 0 bases clipped from V and 3 bases from J, the junction kept 5 bases outside the gene matches. This CDR3 is CASSYSSGDFYNEQFF. The DNA of the CDR3 is TGTGCCAGCAGTTACTCGAGCGGGGACTTCTACAATGAGCAGTTCTTC.

The rearrangement uses TRBV19 and TRBJ2-7; TRBD2 agrees at 9 bases. V dropped 3 bases and J dropped 7; count of bases not matched to a gene: 13. The CDR3 has 16 amino acids. Germline assignment: CDR1 LNHDA and CDR2 SQIVND (reference sequence). The CDR3 sequence: CASSISGRAGGKEQYF. For the CDR3, the DNA is TGTGCCAGTAGTATTTCCGGACGAGCGGGAGGAAAAGAGCAGTACTTC.

This clonotype was observed many times. V gene TRBV7-8 combines with J gene TRBJ1-1; no clear D gene. CDR1 SGHVS and CDR2 FQNEAQ come from the germline V gene. Trimming removed 5 bases from V and 0 bases from J, with 10 bases in between. CDR3 size: 14 residues. CDR3 region: CASSARDLNTEAFF. The CDR3 DNA reads TGTGCCAGCAGCGCCCGGGATTTGAACACTGAAGCTTTCTTT.

This chain uses TRBV2 with TRBJ2-4, with TRBD2 matching over 7 bases. The CDR3 runs to 16 residues. J lost 2 bases, V lost 2 bases, and 6 bases had no gene match. The V gene's germline CDR1 is SNHLY and CDR2 FYNNEI. In DNA, the CDR3 is TGTGCCAGCAGTGAACTTTCGGGGACTACCAAAAACATTCAGTACTTC. Protein: CASSELSGTTKNIQYF. The whole variable domain, filled in from reference TRBV2 and TRBJ2-4, reads EPEVTQTPSHQVTQMGQEVILRCVPISNHLYFYWYRQILGQKVEFLVSFYNNEISEKSEIFDDQFSVERPDGSNFTLKIRSTKLEDSAMYFCASSELSGTTKNIQYFGAGTRLSVL.

The chain uses TRBV27 and TRBJ1-5; D might be TRBD1 (5 bases). This CDR3 region has 15 residues. The V and J ends lost 5 bases and 7 bases respectively, with 18 bases between them. Germline V gene sequence: CDR1 MNHEY, CDR2 SMNVEV (reference sequence). In DNA, the CDR3 is TGTGCCAGCAGTATAGACAGTTCAATCAACCAGCCCCAGCATTTT. It translates to CASSIDSSINQPQHF.

The J gene is TRBJ2-1, the V gene TRBV5-1; D possibly corresponds to TRBD2 (6 bases). Germline lookup yields CDR1 SGHRS and CDR2 YFSETQ. Between the trimmed V and J ends, which lost 4 bases and 4 bases, there was a span of 12 bases. The CDR3 is 14 residues long. The CDR3, as DNA: TGCGCCAGCAGCCCTAGGGAGGTTTACAATGAGCAGTTCTTC. Translation gives CASSPREVYNEQFF.

This clonotype was found many times. The chain recombines TRBV14 with TRBJ1-2; D not resolved. Trimming cost V 0 bases and J 3 bases, with 8 bases left between them. The CDR3 is made up of 14 amino acids. Germline V gives CDR1 SGHDN, CDR2 FVKESK. The CDR3 protein is CASSQDREDYGYTF. The CDR3 DNA reads TGTGCCAGCAGCCAAGATCGGGAGGACTATGGCTACACCTTC.

The chain uses TRBV7-2 and TRBJ1-1; no clear D. V was cut by 2 bases and J by 0 bases, with 10 bases left in between. Germline CDR1 reads SGHTA; CDR2 reads FQGNSA. This CDR3 contains 15 residues. DNA for the CDR3: TGTGCCAGCAGCTTAAGGAACAGATTGAACACTGAAGCTTTCTTT. Its protein is CASSLRNRLNTEAFF. Full variable domain (outside the CDR3, taken from reference TRBV7-2 and TRBJ1-1): GAGVSQSPSNKVTEKGKDVELRCDPISGHTALYWYRQSLGQGLEFLIYFQGNSAPDKSGLPSDRFSAERTGGSVSTLTIQRTQQEDSAVYLCASSLRNRLNTEAFFGQGTRLTVV.

The chain is built from TRBV11-3 and TRBJ2-1, with TRBD2 identical over 10 bases. The CDR3 is 16 residues long. V was clipped by 0 bases and J by 7 bases; unmatched bases: 6. Germline V CDR1 and CDR2: SGHNT, YENEEA. CDR3 nucleotides: TGTGCCAGCAGCTTAGAGGGCAGCGGGAGGGCGAATGAGCAGTTCTTC. Translated: CASSLEGSGRANEQFF.

This clonotype was seen at least ten times. The V gene is TRBV6-1, the J gene TRBJ1-5, with D possibly matching TRBD1 (6 bases). Germline assignment: CDR1 MNHNS and CDR2 SASEGT. Trimming pared 8 bases from V and 0 bases from J, leaving 11 bases between. The CDR3 has 14 amino acids. The CDR3, as DNA: TGTGCCAGCCGACAGGCCAATAGCAATCAGCCCCAGCATTTT. Its translation: CASRQANSNQPQHF.

This clonotype was detected a few times. This rearrangement joins TRBV13 to TRBJ2-7; 12 positions match TRBD2. The V gene's germline CDR1 is PRHDT and CDR2 FYEKMQ (reference sequence). The CDR3 spans 16 residues. The J segment lost 2 bases and the V segment lost 4 bases, leaving 6 bases of the junction unmatched. As DNA, the CDR3 is TGTGCCAGCAGCTCTACTAGCGGGGGGCTACCCTACGAGCAGTACTTC. This gives the protein CASSSTSGGLPYEQYF.

The chain uses TRBV5-1 and TRBJ1-1, with no clear D. V gave up 1 base and J gave up 2 bases, with 12 bases separating them. This CDR3 is 15 amino acids long. The germline V gene has CDR1 SGHRS and CDR2 YFSETQ. CDR3 coding DNA: TGCGCCAGCAGCTTGCGGTCGGGCAGTAACACTGAAGCTTTCTTT. It yields the protein CASSLRSGSNTEAFF.

This clonotype was detected many times. The V call is TRBV6-1, the J call TRBJ1-6; D unresolved. V was clipped by 5 bases and J by 10 bases, with 15 bases between them. Germline V lookup: CDR1 MNHNS, CDR2 SASEGT. This CDR3 region has 14 residues. The CDR3 nucleotides read TGTGCCAGCAGTCAACACGTGGGAGAATCACCCCTCCACTTT. Amino acid sequence: CASSQHVGESPLHF.

There are many counts of this clonotype. The rearrangement links TRBV28 to TRBJ1-2; no clear D gene. CDR1 is MDHEN, CDR2 SYDVKM, per germline. The CDR3 covers 14 residues. Trimming removed 2 bases from V and 7 bases from J, with 14 bases in between. As DNA, the CDR3 is TGTGCCAGCAGTTTAATTGGAGGGCGGCGTGGCTACACCTTC. It yields the protein CASSLIGGRRGYTF.

The genes are TRBV18 and TRBJ1-1; TRBD1 agrees at 7 bases. With V trimmed by 3 bases and J by 7 bases, 2 bases remained unmatched. Germline CDR1 KGHSH, CDR2 LQKENI. This CDR3 region has 12 residues. The CDR3, as DNA: TGTGCCAGCTCACCGGGACAGTTTGAAGCTTTCTTT. As protein: CASSPGQFEAFF.

This clonotype has more than one count but fewer than ten. The chain employs TRBV7-9 and TRBJ2-3; tentative D call: TRBD2 (6 bases). CDR3 size: 15 residues. The V gene lost 2 bases and the J gene lost 5 bases, with 14 bases spanning the gap. Germline CDR1 is SEHNR and CDR2 is FQNEAQ (reference sequence). The CDR3 DNA reads TGTGCCAGCAGCTTATGGGGGGTCGTTGAAGATACGCAGTATTTT. Translated, it gives CASSLWGVVEDTQYF.

The table lists this clonotype with many counts. The genes are TRBV28 and TRBJ2-1; either TRBD1 or TRBD2 may supply D (5 bases each). Germline V gene data show CDR1 as MDHEN and CDR2 as SYDVKM. Between the trimmed V and J ends, which lost 6 bases and 7 bases, there was a span of 10 bases. The CDR3 sequence is 12 residues long. The CDR3 DNA follows: TGTGCCAGCAGCTGGGGGTGGAATGAGCAGTTCTTC. This codes for CASSWGWNEQFF.

In this sample, this clonotype turned up many times. The genes are TRBV11-2 and TRBJ2-7; D possibly corresponds to TRBD2 (5 bases). CDR3 length: 15 residues. Per germline, CDR1 SGHAT and CDR2 FQNNGV. The ends were cut back, 0 bases at V and 4 bases at J, with 13 bases in the middle. The CDR3 bases are TGTGCCAGCAGCTTAGAAGCGGCGGCAGAGTACGAGCAGTACTTC. Amino acid sequence: CASSLEAAAEYEQYF.

This clonotype was counted ten times or more. V is TRBV7-8 and J is TRBJ2-7; D is uncertain. V lost 5 bases, J lost 0 bases, and 8 bases lay in between. CDR1 is SGHVS and CDR2 is FQNEAQ in the germline V gene. This CDR3 region has 13 residues. The CDR3, as DNA: TGTGCCAGCAGCCTCCGGGTCTCCTACGAGCAGTACTTC. It codes for CASSLRVSYEQYF.

There are a few counts of this clonotype. The rearrangement uses TRBV6-2 or TRBV6-3 and TRBJ2-7; 12 bases map to TRBD1. This CDR3 spans 14 amino acids. V lost 7 bases, J lost 2 bases, and 3 bases stayed unmatched. Germline assignment: CDR1 MNHEY and CDR2 SVGEGT. CDR3 in amino acids: CASKRDRGPYEQYF. The CDR3 DNA reads as TGTGCCAGCAAGCGGGACAGGGGGCCCTACGAGCAGTACTTC.

The chain has TRBV7-8 and TRBJ2-1; D is perhaps TRBD2 (7 bases). The CDR3 extends over 16 amino acids. V lost 1 base, J lost 2 bases, and 12 bases lay in between. CDR1 and CDR2 from the germline V gene are SGHVS and FQNEAQ. CDR3 sequence reads: CASSLVGGVTYNEQFF. DNA for the CDR3: TGTGCCAGCAGCTTAGTAGGGGGGGTAACCTACAATGAGCAGTTCTTC.

The chain recombines TRBV12-3 or TRBV12-4 with TRBJ1-1, with D maybe TRBD1 (6 bases). This CDR3 is 13 amino acids long. Trimming shortened V by 2 bases and J by 10 bases, and 14 bases separated the two germline ends. CDR3 DNA: TGTGCCAGCAGTTTATGGCAGGGGAGGGGAGCTTTCTTT. Translated, it gives CASSLWQGRGAFF.